This TCR beta chain was sequenced in a study of vaccination and CD4 T cells after COVID-19. Study overall: Control cultures used a CEFX viral epitope pool, an HIV-1 Nef peptide pool, or no peptide.

Cultured CD4+ T-cell DNA underwent Oncomine TCR Beta short-read sequencing. Scientists extracted genomic DNA from CD4+ T cells grown in culture. MiXCR, applied by TCRdb to the PCR reads, yields one record per CDR3 protein. Of under 15,000 distinct CDR3 sequences in the sample, roughly 50% were seen once. This clonotype was seen just once. Its cognate antigen is unknown. The CDR3 contains 11 residues. V was shortened by 4 bases and J by 4 bases, with 3 bases between the two germline ends. Germline assignment: CDR1 SGHAT and CDR2 FQNNGV. The treatment denotes: approximately nine-day PBMC culture with coronavirus spike peptide pools or control peptides (ViraFEST assay). Fresh replacement IL-2 medium substituted for half the medium on days 3 and 7.

Sequencing used cultured CD4+ T cells from blood, obtained after SARS-CoV-2 vaccination. The sequence came from a human donor with COVID-19. The chain combines TRBV11-2 with TRBJ2-3, with D unclear. CDR3 amino acids: CASSSSDTQYF. CDR3 sequence (DNA): TGTGCCAGCAGCTCGTCAGATACGCAGTATTTT.